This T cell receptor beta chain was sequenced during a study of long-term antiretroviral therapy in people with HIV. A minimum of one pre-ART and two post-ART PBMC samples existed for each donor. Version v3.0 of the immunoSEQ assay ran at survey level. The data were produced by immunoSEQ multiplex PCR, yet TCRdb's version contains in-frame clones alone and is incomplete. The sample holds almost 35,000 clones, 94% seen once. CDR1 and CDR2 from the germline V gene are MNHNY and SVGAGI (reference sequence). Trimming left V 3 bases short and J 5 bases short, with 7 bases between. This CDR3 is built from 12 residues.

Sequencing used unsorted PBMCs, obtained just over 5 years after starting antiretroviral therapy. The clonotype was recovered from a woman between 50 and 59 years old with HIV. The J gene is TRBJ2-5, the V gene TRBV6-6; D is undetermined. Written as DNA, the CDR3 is TGTGCCAGCAGTTATGGGGTTGAGACCCAGTACTTC. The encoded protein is CASSYGVETQYF.